This is a list of T cell receptor beta chains from one sample in a study of blood T cell repertoires in COVID-19. Using immunoSEQ multiplex PCR, the repertoire was profiled, and TCRdb retains in-frame clones only, with some absent. The data show 75,000 to 90,000 clones, about 90% seen once. Sequencing used peripheral blood. These receptors were collected from a man of 80 years or more with acute or convalescent COVID-19. Both conserved end residues are part of each CDR3. A D gene is named only where the DNA matches it firmly. Some rows have no size entry. The others give once, few or many, or a class for an expanded clone.

>NA|TRBV7-8|TRBJ2-3|NA
CASSRGGRGHSTDTQYF
TGTGCCAGCAGCCGAGGTGGTAGAGGCCATAGCACAGATACGCAGTATTTT
>TRBD2|TRBV11-2|TRBJ2-7|NA
CASSLREGQYF
TGTGCCAGCAGCTTAAGGGAGGGGCAGTACTTC
>TRBD1|TRBV7-2|TRBJ1-1|NA
CASSLLGQGETEAFF
TGTGCCAGCAGCCTCCTGGGACAGGGGGAGACTGAAGCTTTCTTT
>NA|TRBV27|TRBJ2-7|NA
CASSLWGGKGEQYF
TGTGCCAGCAGTTTATGGGGGGGCAAAGGGGAGCAGTACTTC
>NA|TRBV5-5|TRBJ1-4|NA
CASNTGSNEKLFF
TGTGCCTCCAATACGGGGTCTAATGAAAAACTGTTTTTT
>TRBD2|TRBV10-3|TRBJ2-3|once
CATGAGVTDTQYF
TGTGCCACCGGGGCGGGGGTCACAGATACGCAGTATTTT
>TRBD1|TRBV29-1|TRBJ2-7|NA
CSVGTGPYEQYF
TGCAGCGTTGGGACAGGGCCCTACGAGCAGTACTTC
>TRBD2|TRBV15|TRBJ2-2|once
CATSSGPGLVHTGELFF
TGTGCCACCAGCAGTGGACCGGGACTAGTACACACCGGGGAGCTGTTTTTT
>TRBD2|TRBV9|TRBJ2-1|few
CASSVAGLAGDEQFF
TGTGCCAGCAGCGTAGCGGGACTAGCGGGAGATGAGCAGTTCTTC
>NA|TRBV5-1|TRBJ2-2|NA
CASREGTNTGELFF
TGCGCCAGCAGAGAGGGAACGAACACCGGGGAGCTGTTTTTT
>TRBD1|TRBV10-2|TRBJ1-2|NA
CASSTGGPANYGYTF
TGCGCCAGCAGTACAGGGGGCCCAGCTAACTATGGCTACACCTTC
>NA|TRBV3-1/TRBV3-2|TRBJ2-7|once
CASSPRQGGDYEQYF
TGTGCCAGCAGCCCTCGGCAGGGGGGAGACTACGAGCAGTACTTC
>NA|TRBV18|TRBJ1-4|NA
CASSQQGTTNEKLFF
TGTGCCAGCTCACAACAGGGTACAACTAATGAAAAACTGTTTTTT
>NA|TRBV7-9|TRBJ1-1|NA
CASSLKEFAAIF
TGTGCCAGCAGCTTAAAAGAATTTGCCGCTATCTTT
>NA|TRBV4-1|TRBJ1-4|NA
CASSQSGGNEKLFF
TGCGCCAGCAGTCAATCCGGAGGGAATGAAAAACTGTTTTTT
>NA|TRBV28|TRBJ1-1|NA
CASGLSAGTEAFF
TGTGCCAGCGGCCTTAGTGCGGGAACTGAAGCTTTCTTT
>NA|TRBV2|TRBJ2-1|NA
CASKEQANYNEQFF
TGTGCCAGCAAGGAACAGGCAAACTACAATGAGCAGTTCTTC
>TRBD1|TRBV19|TRBJ1-3|once
CASRIGGGNTIYF
TGTGCCAGTAGAATAGGGGGCGGAAACACCATATATTTT
>NA|TRBV5-1|TRBJ2-7|NA
CASSSGFGNPRAGEQYF
TGCGCCAGCAGCTCGGGATTTGGTAATCCAAGGGCTGGCGAGCAGTACTTC
>TRBD2|TRBV6-5|TRBJ2-1|NA
CASSSGLEYNEQFF
TGTGCCAGCAGTTCCGGACTAGAGTACAATGAGCAGTTCTTC
>TRBD1|TRBV2|TRBJ1-5|NA
CASSADRGNQPQHF
TGTGCCAGCAGCGCGGACAGGGGCAATCAGCCCCAGCATTTT
>TRBD1|TRBV5-6|TRBJ2-3|NA
CASMRTGSTDTQYF
TGTGCCAGCATGCGGACAGGGTCCACAGATACGCAGTATTTT
>TRBD1|TRBV9|TRBJ2-7|NA
CASSVTGTEIYEQYF
TGTGCCAGCAGCGTTACCGGGACAGAAATCTACGAGCAGTACTTC
>NA|TRBV18|TRBJ1-1|NA
CASSPGPGEGTEAFF
TGTGCCAGCTCACCGGGACCAGGGGAGGGAACTGAAGCTTTCTTT
>TRBD1|TRBV4-3|TRBJ1-4|NA
CASSQAGQGALSNEKLFF
TGCGCCAGCAGCCAAGCGGGACAGGGGGCTCTTTCTAATGAAAAACTGTTTTTT
>NA|TRBV19|TRBJ1-2|NA
CASRLSRQENYGYTF
TGTGCCAGTAGACTTTCCCGACAGGAGAACTATGGCTACACCTTC
>TRBD2|TRBV7-9|TRBJ2-3|NA
CASSLLAGSDTQYF
TGTGCCAGCAGCTTACTAGCGGGGTCGGATACGCAGTATTTT
>NA|TRBV6-5|TRBJ2-7|NA
CASSYSRSNEQYF
TGTGCCAGCAGTTACTCGAGATCTAACGAGCAGTACTTC
>TRBD2|TRBV9|TRBJ2-3|NA
CASSALAASTDTQYF
TGTGCCAGCAGCGCCCTAGCGGCTAGCACAGATACGCAGTATTTT
>TRBD2|TRBV11-3|TRBJ2-5|NA
CASSSGLADQETQYF
TGTGCCAGCAGCTCCGGACTAGCGGATCAAGAGACCCAGTACTTC
>TRBD2|TRBV3-1/TRBV3-2|TRBJ2-3|NA
CASSRGGLTDTQYF
TGTGCCAGCAGTCGGGGGGGCCTCACAGATACGCAGTATTTT
>NA|TRBV19|TRBJ2-2|NA
CASSIDHSSRGELFF
TGTGCCAGTAGTATAGATCATTCAAGCCGCGGGGAGCTGTTTTTT
>TRBD2|TRBV24-1|TRBJ2-1|NA
CATSDLGGLAGRARQFF
TGTGCCACCAGTGATTTGGGGGGACTAGCGGGACGTGCGCGGCAGTTCTTC
>TRBD1|TRBV19|TRBJ1-2|NA
CASSISGQGYGGYTF
TGTGCCAGTAGTATATCGGGACAGGGGTACGGTGGCTACACCTTC
>NA|TRBV3-1/TRBV3-2|TRBJ1-1|once
CASSQGVLAAEAFF
TGTGCCAGCAGCCAAGGCGTCTTAGCCGCTGAAGCTTTCTTT
>TRBD1|TRBV5-1|TRBJ1-6|NA
CASSLVGQGTNSPLHF
TGCGCCAGCAGCTTGGTGGGACAGGGGACCAATTCACCCCTCCACTTT